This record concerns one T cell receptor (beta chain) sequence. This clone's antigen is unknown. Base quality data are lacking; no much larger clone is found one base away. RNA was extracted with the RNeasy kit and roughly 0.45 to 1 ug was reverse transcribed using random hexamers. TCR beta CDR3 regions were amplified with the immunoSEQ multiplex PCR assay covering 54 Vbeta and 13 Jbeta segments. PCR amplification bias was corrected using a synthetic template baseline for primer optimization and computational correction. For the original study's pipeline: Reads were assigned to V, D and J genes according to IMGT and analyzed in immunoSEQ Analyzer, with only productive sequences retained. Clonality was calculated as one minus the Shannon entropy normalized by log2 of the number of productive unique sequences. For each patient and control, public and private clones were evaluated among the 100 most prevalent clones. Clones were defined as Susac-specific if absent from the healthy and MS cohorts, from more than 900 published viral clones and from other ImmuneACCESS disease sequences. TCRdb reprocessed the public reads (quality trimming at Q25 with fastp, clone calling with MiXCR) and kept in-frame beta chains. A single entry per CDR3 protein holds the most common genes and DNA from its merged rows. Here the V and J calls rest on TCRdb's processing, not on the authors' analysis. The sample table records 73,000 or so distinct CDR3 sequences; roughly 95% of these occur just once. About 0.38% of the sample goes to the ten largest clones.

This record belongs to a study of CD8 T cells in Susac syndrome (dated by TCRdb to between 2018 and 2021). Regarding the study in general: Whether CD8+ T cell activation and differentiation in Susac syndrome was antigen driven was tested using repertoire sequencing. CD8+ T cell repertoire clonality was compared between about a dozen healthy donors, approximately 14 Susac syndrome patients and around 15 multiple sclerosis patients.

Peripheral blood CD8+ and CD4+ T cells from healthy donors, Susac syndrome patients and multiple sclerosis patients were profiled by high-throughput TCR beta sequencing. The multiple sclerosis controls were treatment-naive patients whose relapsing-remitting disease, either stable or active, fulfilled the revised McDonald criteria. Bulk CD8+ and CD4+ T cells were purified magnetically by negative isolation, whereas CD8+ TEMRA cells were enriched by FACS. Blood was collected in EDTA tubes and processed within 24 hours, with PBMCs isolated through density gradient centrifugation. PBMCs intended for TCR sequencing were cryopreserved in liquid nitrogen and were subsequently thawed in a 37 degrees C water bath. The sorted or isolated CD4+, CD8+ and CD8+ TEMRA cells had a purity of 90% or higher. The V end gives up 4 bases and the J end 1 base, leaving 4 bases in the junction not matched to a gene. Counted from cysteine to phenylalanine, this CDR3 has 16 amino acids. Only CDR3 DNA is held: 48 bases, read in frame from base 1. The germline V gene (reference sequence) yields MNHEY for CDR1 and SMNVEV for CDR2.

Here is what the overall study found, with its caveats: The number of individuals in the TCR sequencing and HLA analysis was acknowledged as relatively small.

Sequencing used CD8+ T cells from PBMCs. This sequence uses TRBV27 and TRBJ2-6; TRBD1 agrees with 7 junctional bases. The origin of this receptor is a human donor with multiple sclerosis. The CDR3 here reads CASSWAGGSGANVLTF. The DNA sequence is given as TGTGCCAGCAGTTGGGCAGGGGGATCTGGGGCCAACGTCCTGACTTTC. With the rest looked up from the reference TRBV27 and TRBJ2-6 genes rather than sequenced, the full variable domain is EAQVTQNPRYLITVTGKKLTVTCSQNMNHEYMSWYRQDPGLGLRQIYYSMNVEVTDKGDVPEGYKVSRKEKRNFPLILESPSPNQTSLYFCASSWAGGSGANVLTFGAGSRLTVL.